This is a list of T cell receptor beta chains from one sample in a study of naive and memory T cell subsets. MiXCR, run by TCRdb on the UMI-ligation and nested PCR reads, gives a single entry per CDR3 protein. The sample includes more than 100,000 distinct CDR3 sequences, roughly 36% of them seen just once. Sequencing was carried out using central memory CD4+ T cells from blood. These receptors were collected from a human donor in good health. CDR3s include the opening cysteine and the closing phenylalanine or tryptophan. The D gene is left open where the match is weak. The size of a clone is reported for some rows only, either as once, few or many, or as a class for expanded clones.

clone_size	j_call	v_call	d_call	cdr3_nt	cdr3_aa
few	TRBJ2-3	TRBV9	NA	TGTGCCAGCAGCTCCGACGTCCTGACATATACGCAGTATTTT	CASSSDVLTYTQYF
NA	TRBJ1-1	TRBV20-1	NA	TGCAGGCCGGGCGATACGAACACTGAAGCTTTCTTT	CRPGDTNTEAFF
NA	TRBJ2-5	TRBV6-5	NA	TGTGCCAGCAGCTTTTTCGCGGGGACCCAGTACTTC	CASSFFAGTQYF
NA	TRBJ1-5	TRBV6-5	NA	TGTGCCAGCAGGAGAGCCGCCTCCAATCAGCCCCAGCATTTT	CASRRAASNQPQHF
NA	TRBJ1-6	TRBV12-3/TRBV12-4	NA	TGTGCCAGCAGTTTAGCTCGAAATTCACCCCTCCACTTT	CASSLARNSPLHF
NA	TRBJ2-1	TRBV12-5	NA	TGTGCTAGTGGTTTGGACGGCTATGAGCAGTTCTTC	CASGLDGYEQFF
NA	TRBJ2-1	TRBV4-1	TRBD2	TGCGCCAGCAGCCAAGAAAGTAGCGGGAGCAACAATGAGCAGTTCTTC	CASSQESSGSNNEQFF
few	TRBJ2-1	TRBV7-2	TRBD2	TGTGCCAGCAGCCCATTAAGCGGGGACAATGAGCAGTTCTTC	CASSPLSGDNEQFF
NA	TRBJ1-1	TRBV20-1	NA	TGCAGTGCTAGAGGGCGAGAGAGGGGGTTGAGGAACACTGAAGCTTTCTTT	CSARGRERGLRNTEAFF
NA	TRBJ1-6	TRBV4-1	TRBD1	TGCGCCAGCAGCCAAGATACGAGACAGGGCCATCCTTCCTATAATTCACCCCTCCACTTT	CASSQDTRQGHPSYNSPLHF
few	TRBJ2-4	TRBV24-1	TRBD1	TGTGCCACCATCGCAACGAGACAGGGGTTATGGGCCAAAAACATTCAGTACTTC	CATIATRQGLWAKNIQYF
few	TRBJ2-5	TRBV20-1	NA	TGCAGTGCCAATGAGCCCTTAGGGATGGAGACCCAGTACTTC	CSANEPLGMETQYF
NA	TRBJ2-3	TRBV6-5	TRBD2	TGTGCCAGCAGTCGCATCCCCATGAGGCGGGAGGGCCAAGATACGCAGTATTTT	CASSRIPMRREGQDTQYF
few	TRBJ1-6	TRBV14	NA	TGTGCCAGCAGCCATCCGGTTTCACCCCTCCACTTT	CASSHPVSPLHF
NA	TRBJ2-3	TRBV7-2	NA	TGTGCCAGCAGCCCCCAGCTCACAGATACGCAGTATTTT	CASSPQLTDTQYF
few	TRBJ2-3	TRBV7-8	NA	TGTGCCAGCAGCCACAAGGGGGGAACGCAGTATTTT	CASSHKGGTQYF
NA	TRBJ2-1	TRBV7-8	TRBD2	TGTGCCAGCAGCTTAGGCCCACTAGCGGGAGGGTCCAATGAGCAGTTCTTC	CASSLGPLAGGSNEQFF
NA	TRBJ2-1	TRBV19	NA	TGTGCCAGTAGTAAGGAGGGTCATTTTAACAATGAGCAGTTCTTC	CASSKEGHFNNEQFF
NA	TRBJ2-1	TRBV13	TRBD2	TGTGCCAGCAGCCCCCGAGGGACTAGCGGGAGCCGAGAGCAGTTCTTC	CASSPRGTSGSREQFF
NA	TRBJ1-1	TRBV12-3/TRBV12-4	NA	TGTGCCAGCAGCTCCCAGAGGGGGAGCACTGAAGCTTTCTTT	CASSSQRGSTEAFF
NA	TRBJ2-1	TRBV11-3	TRBD2	TGTGCCAGCAGCGAGACTAGCGGGAGGCCGGGGAATGAGCAGTTCTTC	CASSETSGRPGNEQFF
NA	TRBJ2-1	TRBV29-1	TRBD2	TGCAGCGTTGGAGATGTGGGACTAGCGGGAGGTGTGCGGTTAAATGAGCAGTTCTTC	CSVGDVGLAGGVRLNEQFF
NA	TRBJ2-4	TRBV18	NA	TGTGCCAGCTCCCCCTCACCCGGATCCCGAGCCAAAAACATTCAGTACTTC	CASSPSPGSRAKNIQYF
NA	TRBJ2-1	TRBV27	NA	TGTGCCAGCAGGGACAGTTCGAACAATGAGCAGTTCTTC	CASRDSSNNEQFF
many	TRBJ1-5	TRBV28	NA	TGTGCCAGCAGTTTTTTTGGAAGAGCCGCACTAAATCAGCCCCAGCATTTT	CASSFFGRAALNQPQHF
few	TRBJ2-2	TRBV20-1	NA	TGCAGTGCCTACTGGACAGTGCGCGGGGAGCTGTTTTTT	CSAYWTVRGELFF
NA	TRBJ1-5	TRBV2	TRBD1	TGTGCCAGCAGTACGGACAGGGTACAGCCCCAGCATTTT	CASSTDRVQPQHF
NA	TRBJ1-3	TRBV6-6	NA	TGTGCCAGCAGATTGGGTGGTTCAGGATCTGGAAACACCATATATTTT	CASRLGGSGSGNTIYF
few	TRBJ2-4	TRBV6-1	NA	TGTGCCAGCAGTGCCCTTGACAATCAGTACTTC	CASSALDNQYF
NA	TRBJ1-5	TRBV28	TRBD1	TGTGCCAGCAGTTTGCCAGGGGGCCATCAGCCCCAGCATTTT	CASSLPGGHQPQHF
NA	TRBJ2-5	TRBV3-1	NA	TGTGCCAGCAGCCACTACAGGACTGAAGAGACCCAGTACTTC	CASSHYRTEETQYF
NA	TRBJ2-3	TRBV5-4	NA	TGTGCCAGCAGCCAAGTGGACCCTCAGGCTACGCAGTATTTT	CASSQVDPQATQYF
once	TRBJ1-5	TRBV29-1	NA	TGCAGCGTCGAACAGGGTCCTAATCAGCCCCAGCATTTT	CSVEQGPNQPQHF